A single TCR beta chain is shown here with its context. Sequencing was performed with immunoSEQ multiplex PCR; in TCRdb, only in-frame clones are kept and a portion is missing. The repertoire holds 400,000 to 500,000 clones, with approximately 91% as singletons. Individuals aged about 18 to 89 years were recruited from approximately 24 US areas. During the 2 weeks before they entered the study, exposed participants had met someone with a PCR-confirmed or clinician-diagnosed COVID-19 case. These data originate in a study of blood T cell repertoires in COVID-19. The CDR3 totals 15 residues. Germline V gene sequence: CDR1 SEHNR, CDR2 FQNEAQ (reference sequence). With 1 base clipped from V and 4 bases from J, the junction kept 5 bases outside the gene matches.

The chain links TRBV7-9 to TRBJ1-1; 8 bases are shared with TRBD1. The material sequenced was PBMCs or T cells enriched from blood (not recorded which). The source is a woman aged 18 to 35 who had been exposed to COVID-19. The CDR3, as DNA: TGTGCCAGCAGCTTAGGGGCAGGGGGCATCACTGAAGCTTTCTTT. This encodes CASSLGAGGITEAFF.